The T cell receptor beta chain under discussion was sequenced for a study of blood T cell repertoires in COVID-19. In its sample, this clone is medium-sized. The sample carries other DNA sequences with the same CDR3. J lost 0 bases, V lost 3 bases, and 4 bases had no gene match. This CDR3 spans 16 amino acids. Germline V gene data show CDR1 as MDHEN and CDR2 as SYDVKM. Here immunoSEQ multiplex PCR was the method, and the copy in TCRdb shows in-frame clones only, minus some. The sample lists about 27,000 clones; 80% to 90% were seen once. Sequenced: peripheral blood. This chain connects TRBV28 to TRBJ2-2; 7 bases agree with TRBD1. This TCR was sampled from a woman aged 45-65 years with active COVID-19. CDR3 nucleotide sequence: TGTGCCAGCAGTTTTCTGGGGACAGCGAACACCGGGGAGCTGTTTTTT. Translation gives CASSFLGTANTGELFF.